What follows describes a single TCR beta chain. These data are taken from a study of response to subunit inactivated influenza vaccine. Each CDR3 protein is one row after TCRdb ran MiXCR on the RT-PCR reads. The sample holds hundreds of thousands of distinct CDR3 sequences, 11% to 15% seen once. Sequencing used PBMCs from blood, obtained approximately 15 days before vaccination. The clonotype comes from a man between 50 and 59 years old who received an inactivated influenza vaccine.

The CDR3 reads CASSLVGSGGETQYF. In DNA, the CDR3 is TGTGCCAGCAGCTTAGTTGGTAGCGGGGGAGAGACCCAGTACTTC. The rearrangement joins TRBV11-2 to TRBJ2-5; TRBD2 agrees at 9 bases. The CDR3 runs to 15 residues. Trimming at V came to 1 base and at J to 4 bases, leaving 4 bases not matched to a gene. Germline loops: CDR1 SGHAT, CDR2 FQNNGV.